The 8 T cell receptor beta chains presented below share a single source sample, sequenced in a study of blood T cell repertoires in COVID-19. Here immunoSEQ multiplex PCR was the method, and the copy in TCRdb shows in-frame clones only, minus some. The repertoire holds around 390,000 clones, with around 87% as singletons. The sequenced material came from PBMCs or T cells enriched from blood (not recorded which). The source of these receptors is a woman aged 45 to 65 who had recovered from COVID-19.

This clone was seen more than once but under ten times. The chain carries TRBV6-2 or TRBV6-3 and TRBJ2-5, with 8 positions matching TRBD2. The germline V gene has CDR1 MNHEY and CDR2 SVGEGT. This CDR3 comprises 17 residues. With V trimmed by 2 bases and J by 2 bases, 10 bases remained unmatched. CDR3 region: CASSYGANGGAQETQYF. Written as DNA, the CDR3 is TGTGCCAGCAGTTACGGGGCCAACGGGGGGGCGCAAGAGACCCAGTACTTC.

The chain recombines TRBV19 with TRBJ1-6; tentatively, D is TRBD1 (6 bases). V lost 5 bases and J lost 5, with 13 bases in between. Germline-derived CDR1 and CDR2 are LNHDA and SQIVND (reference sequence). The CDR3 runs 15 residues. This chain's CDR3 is CASSDRDTDNSPLHF. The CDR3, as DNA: TGTGCCAGTAGTGACCGGGACACAGATAATTCACCCCTCCACTTT. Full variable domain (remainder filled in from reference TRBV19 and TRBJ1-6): DGGITQSPKYLFRKEGQNVTLSCEQNLNHDAMYWYRQDPGQGLRLIYYSQIVNDFQKGDIAEGYSVSREKKESFPLTVTSAQKNPTAFYLCASSDRDTDNSPLHFGNGTRLTVT.

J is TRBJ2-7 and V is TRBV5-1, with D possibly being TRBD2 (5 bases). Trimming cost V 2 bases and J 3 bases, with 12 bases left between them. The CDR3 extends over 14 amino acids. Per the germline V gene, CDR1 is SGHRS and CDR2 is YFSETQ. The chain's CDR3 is CASSLAVTDYEQYF. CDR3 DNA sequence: TGCGCCAGCAGCTTAGCGGTGACCGACTACGAGCAGTACTTC.

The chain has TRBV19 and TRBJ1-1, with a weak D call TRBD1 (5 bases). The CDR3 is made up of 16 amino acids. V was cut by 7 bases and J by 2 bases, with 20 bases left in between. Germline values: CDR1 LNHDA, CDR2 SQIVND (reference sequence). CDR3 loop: CASISGTGVRNTEAFF. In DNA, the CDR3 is TGTGCCAGTATTTCGGGGACGGGGGTCAGAAACACTGAAGCTTTCTTT.

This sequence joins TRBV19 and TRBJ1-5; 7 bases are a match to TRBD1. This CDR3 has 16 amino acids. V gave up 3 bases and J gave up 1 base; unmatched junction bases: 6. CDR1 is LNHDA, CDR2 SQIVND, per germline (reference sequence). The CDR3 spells CASSIRTGDSNQPQHF. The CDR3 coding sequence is TGTGCCAGTAGTATCCGCACAGGGGACAGCAATCAGCCCCAGCATTTT. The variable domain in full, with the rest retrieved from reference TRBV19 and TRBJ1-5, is DGGITQSPKYLFRKEGQNVTLSCEQNLNHDAMYWYRQDPGQGLRLIYYSQIVNDFQKGDIAEGYSVSREKKESFPLTVTSAQKNPTAFYLCASSIRTGDSNQPQHFGDGTRLSIL.

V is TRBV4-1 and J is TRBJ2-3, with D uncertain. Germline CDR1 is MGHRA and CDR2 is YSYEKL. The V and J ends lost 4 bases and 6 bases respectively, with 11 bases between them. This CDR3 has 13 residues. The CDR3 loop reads CASSLFLVDTQYF. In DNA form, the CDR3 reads TGCGCCAGCAGCCTTTTCCTCGTGGATACGCAGTATTTT.

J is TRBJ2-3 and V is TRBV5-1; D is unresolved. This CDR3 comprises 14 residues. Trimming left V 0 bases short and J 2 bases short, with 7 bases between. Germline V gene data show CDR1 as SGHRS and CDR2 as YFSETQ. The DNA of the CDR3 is TGCGCCAGCAGCTTGGAACAGATCACAGATACGCAGTATTTT. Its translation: CASSLEQITDTQYF.

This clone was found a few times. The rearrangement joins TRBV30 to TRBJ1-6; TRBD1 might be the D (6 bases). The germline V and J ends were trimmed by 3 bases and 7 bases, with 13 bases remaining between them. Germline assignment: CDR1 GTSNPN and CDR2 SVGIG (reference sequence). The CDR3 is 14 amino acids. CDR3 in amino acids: CAWRIWQGNSPLHF. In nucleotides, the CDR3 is TGTGCCTGGAGGATCTGGCAGGGGAATTCACCCCTCCACTTT.